This TCR beta chain was sequenced during a study of CD4 T cells in relation to SARS-CoV-2 and coronaviruses. Trimming shortened V by 1 base and J by 0 bases, and 8 bases separated the two germline ends. The CDR3 is made up of 14 amino acids. Germline loops: CDR1 SGHRS, CDR2 YFSETQ. In the case of this clone: Its target is not known.

General study points: Compared with monoreactive clones, crossreactive clones showed significantly weaker SARS-CoV-2 expansion.

Clones were read by immunoSEQ multiplex PCR, and TCRdb kept only the in-frame ones, dropping some. The sample carries about 23,000 clones, 76% recorded once. The unexposed donors gave CD4+ T cells in about 2011-2018, prior to COVID-19. After about 10 days of culture, CD4+ T cells were isolated. Sequencing used CD4+ T cells from PBMCs, cultured in vitro. The chain joins TRBV5-1 to TRBJ2-7; D is possibly TRBD2 (6 bases). The sequence was collected from a human donor in good health. CDR3 nucleotides: TGCGCCAGCAGCTTGTCGGGGGACTCCTACGAGCAGTACTTC. It yields the protein CASSLSGDSYEQYF.